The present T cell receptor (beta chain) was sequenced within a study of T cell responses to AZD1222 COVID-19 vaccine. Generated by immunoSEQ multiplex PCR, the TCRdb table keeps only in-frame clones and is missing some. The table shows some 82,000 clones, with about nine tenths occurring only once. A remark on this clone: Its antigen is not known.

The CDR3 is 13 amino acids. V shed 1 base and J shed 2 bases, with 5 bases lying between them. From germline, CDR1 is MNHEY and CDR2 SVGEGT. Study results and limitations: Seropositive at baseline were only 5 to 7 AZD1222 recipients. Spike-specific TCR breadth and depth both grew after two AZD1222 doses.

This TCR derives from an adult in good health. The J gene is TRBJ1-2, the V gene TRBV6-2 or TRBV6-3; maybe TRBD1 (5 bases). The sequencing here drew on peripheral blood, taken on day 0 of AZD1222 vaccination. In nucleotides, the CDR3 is TGTGCCAGCAGTTACTGGGGGAACTATGGCTACACCTTC. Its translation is CASSYWGNYGYTF.